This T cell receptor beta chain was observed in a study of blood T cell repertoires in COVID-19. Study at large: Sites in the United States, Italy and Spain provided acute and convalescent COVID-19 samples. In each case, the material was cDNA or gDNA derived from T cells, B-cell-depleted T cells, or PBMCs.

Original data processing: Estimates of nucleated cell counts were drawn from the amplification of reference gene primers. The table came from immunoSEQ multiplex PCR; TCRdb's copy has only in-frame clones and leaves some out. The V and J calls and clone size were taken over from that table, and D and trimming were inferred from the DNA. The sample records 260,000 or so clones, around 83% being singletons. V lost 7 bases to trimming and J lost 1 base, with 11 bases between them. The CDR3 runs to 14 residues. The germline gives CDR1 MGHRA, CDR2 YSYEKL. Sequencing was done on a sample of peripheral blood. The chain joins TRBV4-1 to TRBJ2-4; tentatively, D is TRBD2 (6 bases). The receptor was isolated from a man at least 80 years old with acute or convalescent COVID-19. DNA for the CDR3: TGCGCCAGCATGGGCAGCGGGGCCAAAAACATTCAGTACTTC. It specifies CASMGSGAKNIQYF.